Sequencing of this T cell receptor beta chain was carried out in a study of cytomegalovirus exposure and HLA in healthy donors (dated by TCRdb to the late 2010s). For the study in its entirety: In an earlier analysis of several hundred of the donors, 276 Gb of sequence data and approximately 120 million unique TCR beta sequences from about 180 million T cells were reported. Rather than drawing on any new phenotypic data, the later analysis identified candidate immune exposures from TCR beta sequences and the way those sequences occurred across donors. A few DR-DQ haplotypes were treated as single units for association and clustering because of strong linkage in the cohort. Every discovery cohort repertoire had been produced on one sequencing platform. Roughly 310 gigabases of sequencing data and tens of millions of unique TCR sequences were included in an early release covering around 600 HLA-typed donors. To study patterns of TCR occurrence, a later analysis re-analyzed previously published TCR beta repertoires from 666 donors and added high-resolution HLA genotyping. HLA typing covered class I and class II loci at four-digit resolution. Among the 398 genotyped donors, under 90% belonged to the genetic ancestry cluster associated with self-reported Caucasian donors. An earlier analysis of 587 of the donors applied high-throughput TCR beta sequencing to assess whether each TCR beta V gene segment acted as functional or pseudogenic. Typing coverage differed by locus: A, B, C, DRB1 and DQB1 were typed in roughly 620-630 donors, DQA1 in 522, DPA1 in 606, and DPB1 in 450 to 480. In a later genetic analysis, genome-wide SNP genotypes for about three fifths of the roughly 670 donors were used, and that subset was treated as a discovery cohort. The study combined high-throughput TCR immunosequencing, statistical association of individual TCRs with disease status, and machine learning to predict cytomegalovirus infection status. Among about 400 genotyped donors of the cohort, an average of roughly 230,000 unique TCR beta nucleotide sequences was sequenced per donor, of which 15% to 20% were non-productive. Along with the approximately 650-subject first cohort, a separate validation cohort of over a hundred different subjects was used. The study was designed to test whether signatures of past pathogen exposure could be identified by cataloging public T cell receptors. Alongside the repertoire data, information on donor age, sex, ethnicity and CMV serostatus was compiled. The T cell repertoires of 670 or so subjects were profiled by immunosequencing and related to cytomegalovirus serostatus.

Trimming at the junction amounts to 0 bases on V and 5 bases on J, and the germline ends lie 6 bases apart. The CDR3 spans 13 residues, from the cysteine through the phenylalanine. The entry retains the CDR3 DNA only, 39 bases that are in frame from base 1. CDR1 SGHRS and CDR2 YFSETQ are derived from the germline V gene. General findings and caveats noted by the study authors: The authors suggested that the approach could potentially be extended to other disease states and immunological phenotypes. When HLA alleles, especially DR and DQ, strongly co-occurred, attributing TCR associations to individual alleles was difficult. In a later analysis, several top co-occurrence clusters were reported to appear linked to parvovirus B19, influenza, CMV and Epstein-Barr virus. Because counts were too low, 15 to 20 rarely observed V segments, including chromosome 9 orphons, were left out of the earlier analysis of a few hundred of the donors. A cluster of highly shared sequence variants was judged likely to be a technical artifact of the sequencing pipeline. According to a later analysis, most CMV-associated TCR beta chains appeared to be HLA-restricted, and the HLA associations seemed to be driven largely by CMV exposure. Across donors, most TCR sequences were observed very rarely, whereas some public TCRs were present in many individuals. Sequencing depth was assumed to be roughly uniform across donors in the presence/absence analyses, though that assumption may not hold. A later analysis associated 17,000 or so TCR beta sequences with specific HLA alleles at a false discovery rate of 0.05. Some IMGT-functional V segments, including TRBV6-2 and TRBV6-3, could not be distinguished by the 87-base-pair reads and were therefore excluded. Because HLA typing was missing for some donors at each locus, association tests included only the typed subset. In a later analysis, HLA-associated TCR beta chains showed more clonal expansion and lower generation probabilities than non-associated chains that were equally common. Broadly in line with IMGT annotations, most TCR beta V segments showed up in productive rearrangements about 90% or about 30% of the time in an earlier analysis of some 590 of the donors. The study listed approximately 150 TCR beta chains as associated with cytomegalovirus. In a later genetic analysis, fewer N-insertions in productive TCRs were reported among donors in an Asian-associated ancestry cluster than the approximately 670-donor mean. A further reported finding was that TCR beta sequences accurately predicted the HLA-A and HLA-B alleles for most subjects in the first cohort. Only TCR beta chains were sequenced in this cohort, and the absence of alpha or paired-chain data limited detectable features. For the cohort, immune exposure information was limited to CMV serostatus. According to a later analysis, TCR association rates differed among HLA loci, with DRB1 alleles showing the most associated TCRs and HLA-C alleles showing the fewest. In a later genetic analysis, a missense DCLRE1C variant was associated with V-gene and J-gene trimming of TCR beta chains, and the association was replicated in an independent cohort. In both the original and validation cohorts, the classifier was reported to diagnose cytomegalovirus status with high specificity and sensitivity. Correlated functional status among segregating V segments might reflect linkage disequilibrium, but an unknown experimental factor could not be ruled out. A few of the identified cytomegalovirus-associated TCR beta chains were confirmed in vitro to be specific for cytomegalovirus antigens.

The method was the immunoSEQ multiplex PCR assay. For the multiplex PCR, a mixture combining 60 forward primers for TCR Vbeta segments and 13 reverse primers for TCR Jbeta segments was used. A multiplex PCR assay on genomic DNA amplified the CDR3 region of rearranged TCR beta genes. The Illumina HiSeq System was used to sequence the amplified TCR beta libraries as 87-base-pair reads. The paper's processing steps were these. Across the 666 repertoires, a later analysis counted roughly 77 million unique TCR beta chains, some 11 million of which were shared by at least two donors. Raw reads were error-corrected and collapsed into unique sequences with a nearest-neighbor algorithm that merged closely related sequences to remove PCR and sequencing errors. V, D and J gene segments were assigned by aligning CDR3 sequences to IMGT reference sequences. For a sequence to be retained, at least a six-nucleotide match to both a V gene segment and a J gene segment was required. Rearrangements were classified as productive when the CDR3 lacked stop codons and remained in frame with V and J, and all other rearrangements were classified as non-productive. CDR3 was defined by IMGT convention, running from the second conserved V-encoded cysteine to the conserved J-encoded phenylalanine. The earlier analysis of a few hundred of the donors excluded any sequence lacking an unambiguous match to a single V gene segment. In an earlier analysis of roughly 500 of the donors, V segments were called functional above 56.7% productive rearrangements and were called segregating when the between-donor standard deviation exceeded 5%. A statistical classification framework was developed to diagnose cytomegalovirus status using the catalog of TCR beta chain sequences. A later analysis assigned V and J genes by comparing TCR nucleotide sequences with IMGT/GENE-DB human TR gene sequences. In a later analysis, CDR3 sequences and most-parsimonious VDJ recombination scenarios were assigned using the TCRdist pipeline. In a later analysis, each TCR beta chain was defined by its CDR3 amino acid sequence together with its V-gene family, and reads lacking a unique V-gene family were excluded. A later analysis removed several hundred highly shared, low-generation-probability nucleotide sequences to deal with suspected cross-contamination and a sequencing artifact. For each public chain, a later analysis derived a clonal expansion index from normalized ranks of inferred template counts within each repertoire. In a later analysis, generation probabilities were computed with a VDJ recombination model fitted to out-of-frame rearrangements, and the resulting probabilities were checked against IGoR. A later analysis scored TCR-TCR, TCR-HLA and TCR-CMV co-occurrence with hypergeometric tests, applying a repertoire-size bias correction to TCR pairs. To estimate false discovery rates, a later analysis permuted the HLA or CMV assignments 20 times. In a later analysis, co-occurring TCRs were grouped using DBSCAN, and TCRdist sequence similarity was added for clustering within HLA-allele-positive subsets. For co-occurrence clustering, repertoires with fewer than 30,000 or more than 120,000 public chains were excluded, along with five or six repertoires with anomalous nucleotide sharing. Not all clones reach the TCRdb copy of this immuneACCESS table, which keeps in-frame sequences only. Checked studies attribute under half of the gap to unresolved V genes and leave the rest unexplained. V, J and clone size reflect that table, while D and trimming were determined from the DNA. The sample table lists tens of thousands of clones, roughly 72% of them with a count of one. Approximately 22% of the sample is held by the ten biggest clonotypes.

The cohort was made up of 666 healthy bone marrow donors. At the time of sampling, every cohort member was nominally healthy, though immune exposures that went unrecorded were likely present. The donor tested CMV seropositive, placing the donor among the 290 or so seropositive members of the cohort. Every donor gave a peripheral blood sample, and the peripheral blood mononuclear cells from that sample were used for TCR beta sequencing. The Qiagen DNeasy Blood Extraction Kit was used to extract genomic DNA from the blood cell samples. As for this clone: No cognate antigen has been identified for it. Per-base qualities were not stored, and no clone one base away is much larger.

The chain uses TRBV5-1 and TRBJ1-5; the D gene lacks a confident call. The specimen sequenced was PBMCs. This clonotype originated in a woman between 25 and 40 years old in good health and CMV-seropositive. Here is the DNA: TGCGCCAGCAGCTTGGGCCGGGATCAGCCCCAGCATTTT. Its protein reads: CASSLGRDQPQHF.